The source of this T cell receptor beta chain is a study of cytomegalovirus exposure and HLA in healthy donors. Findings and caveats of the study: A few of the chains that were CMV-associated were confirmed in vitro to be specific for CMV antigens. A list of more than 150 TCR beta chains associated with cytomegalovirus was given.

Notes on this clone: Antigen unknown.

This CDR3 is 15 amino acids long. The germline V gene encodes CDR1 SEHNR and CDR2 FQNEAQ (reference sequence). Trimming took 5 bases from V and 2 from J; bases not matched to a gene: 5. The donors were part of the validation cohort of 120 subjects. That cohort was separate from the first cohort, which comprised several hundred subjects. Measured with immunoSEQ multiplex PCR; TCRdb has only the in-frame clones, and not every one. Here the sample spans 100,000 to 150,000 clones, about 88% being singletons. Sequenced input: PBMCs. V gene TRBV7-9 combines with J gene TRBJ1-2, with 10 bases identical to TRBD1. This TCR derives from a woman under 30 in good health and CMV-seronegative. CDR3 sequence: CASSPGTGANYGYTF. The CDR3 coding sequence is TGTGCCAGCAGCCCCGGGACAGGGGCGAACTATGGCTACACCTTC.